There are many counts of the clone carrying this T cell receptor (beta chain). The target antigen is unknown. The sample originates from a study of Graves' ophthalmopathy and Graves' hyperthyroidism. Study-level background: Sampling took place at initial diagnosis, with peripheral blood obtained before any treatment.

Moderate-to-severe activity, CAS ≥3, NOSPECS ≥4 and duration under 3 months were recorded for donors with ophthalmopathy. PBMCs were isolated from an approximately 10 ml sample of fresh peripheral blood. Overall study results and limits: Cross-validated, the 13-signature model showed 87.88%/81.08% sensitivity/specificity, and 80%/75% in the test set.

The authors amplified TCR beta CDR3 regions, and they did so from RNA transcripts for repertoire sequencing. HTBI primers served in a first-round RT-PCR, which a second-round multiplex PCR followed. MiXCR, applied by TCRdb to the multiplex PCR reads, yields one record per CDR3 protein. The sample lists around 400,000 distinct CDR3 sequences, about a sixth seen once, with about 1.4% in the top ten. Germline V gene lookup returns CDR1 SGHTA and CDR2 FQGNSA. This CDR3 region has 18 residues. V was clipped by 5 bases and J by 4 bases; unmatched bases: 10. Sample: peripheral blood. This clonotype was obtained from a woman in her late teens or twenties with Graves' ophthalmopathy. The chain employs TRBV7-2 and TRBJ2-3, with 15 bases aligning to TRBD2. The CDR3 DNA follows: TGTGCCAGCAGCCGGACTAGCGGGGGGGGTCGAAGGGCAGATACGCAGTATTTT. Residues: CASSRTSGGGRRADTQYF.